Listed below are T cell receptor beta chains from one sample, sequenced in a study of PD-1 blockade in mismatch repair-deficient tumors. The table came from immunoSEQ multiplex PCR; TCRdb's copy has only in-frame clones and leaves some out. The sample has some 100,000 clones, approximately 80% seen once. Here the sequenced sample was peripheral blood, taken approximately 35 weeks after starting pembrolizumab. Receptors originate from an adult with mismatch repair-deficient cancer. CDR3s leave out the opening cysteine and the closing phenylalanine or tryptophan.

V gene | CDR3 protein
TRBV5-1 | ASSLWGTGELF
TRBV4-1 | ASSQVLRDDNYGYT
TRBV10-1 | ASYGLAGQRGGAEQY
TRBV5-1 | ASSLEGTGITDTQY
TRBV5-1 | ASSSYGTGKETQY
TRBV6-5 | ASRADSYEQY
TRBV2 | ASSPVEGSSYNEQF
TRBV7-2 | ASSTLGQQETQY
TRBV18 | ASSPVPVGAGNTIY
TRBV7-9 | ASSLDWGYT
TRBV11-2 | ASSLLTVGYT
TRBV5-4 | ASSLDQRTDTQY
TRBV7-2 | ASSLVSGQANYGYT
TRBV11-3 | ASNTGTGSYEQY
TRBV18 | ASSPPPGNRYGYT
TRBV12-5 | ASLGNSNQPQH
TRBV23-1 | ASSQSPGLAPPVEQF
TRBV7-3 | ASSPNPGNYGYT
TRBV11-1 | ASSSGTALGEQF
TRBV7-8 | ASSLVLRQGIATNEKLF
TRBV5-6 | ASSPGRGSVDKLF
TRBV6-1 | ASSGRTGVTEAF
TRBV5-1 | ASSLGQGDNEQF
TRBV7-3 | ASSLTGTYGYT
TRBV6-1 | ASGRAADSTDTQY
TRBV9 | ASSVGRGRGNTIY
TRBV10-3 | AITDTGGLGYT
TRBV30 | AWASANTEAF
TRBV7-9 | ASSARAGEALYNEQF
TRBV7-2 | ASSLTGVGANVLT
TRBV2 | ASSEERNSDGYT
TRBV5-1 | ASSSGWGGDSETQY
TRBV28 | ASSLEGQQETQY
TRBV14 | ASSQDRGWGYT
TRBV11-2 | ASSLGTSGANEQF
TRBV6-1 | ASRSTSIYEQY
TRBV13 | ASSSTSMRVSSYNEQF
TRBV2 | ASSPNSAGLVFYNEQF
TRBV2 | ASSDQGANGNTIY
TRBV7-2 | ASSLAGGDTEQY
TRBV5-8 | ASSLTGQGRQPQH
TRBV6-5 | ASSPAQGEKLF